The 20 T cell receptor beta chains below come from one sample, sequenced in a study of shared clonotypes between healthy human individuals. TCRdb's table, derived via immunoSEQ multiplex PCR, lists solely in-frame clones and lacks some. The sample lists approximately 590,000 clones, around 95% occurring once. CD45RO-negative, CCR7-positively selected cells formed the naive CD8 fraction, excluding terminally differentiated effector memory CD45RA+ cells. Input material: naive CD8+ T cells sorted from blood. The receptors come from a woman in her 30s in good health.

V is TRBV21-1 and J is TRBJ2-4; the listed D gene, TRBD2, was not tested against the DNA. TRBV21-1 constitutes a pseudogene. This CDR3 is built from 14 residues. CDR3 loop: CASSKDGEKNIQYF. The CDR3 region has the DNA TGTGCCAGCAGCAAAGACGGTGAAAAAAACATTCAGTACTTC.

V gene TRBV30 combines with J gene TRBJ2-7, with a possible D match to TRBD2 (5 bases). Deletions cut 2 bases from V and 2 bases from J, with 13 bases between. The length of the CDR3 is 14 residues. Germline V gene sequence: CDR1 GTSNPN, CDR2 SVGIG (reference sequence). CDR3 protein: CAWSSTGNTYEQYF. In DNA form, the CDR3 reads TGTGCCTGGAGTAGTACGGGAAATACCTACGAGCAGTACTTC. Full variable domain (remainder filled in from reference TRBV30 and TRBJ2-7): SQTIHQWPATLVQPVGSPLSLECTVEGTSNPNLYWYRQAAGRGLQLLFYSVGIGQISSEVPQNLSASRPQDRQFILSSKKLLLSDSGFYLCAWSSTGNTYEQYFGPGTRLTVT.

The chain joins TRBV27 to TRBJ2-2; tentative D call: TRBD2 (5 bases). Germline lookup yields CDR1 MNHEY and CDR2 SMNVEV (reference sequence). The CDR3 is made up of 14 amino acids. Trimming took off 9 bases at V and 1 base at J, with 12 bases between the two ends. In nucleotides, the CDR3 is TGTGCCAGTGTGGACTGGAGGAACACCGGGGAGCTGTTTTTT. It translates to CASVDWRNTGELFF.

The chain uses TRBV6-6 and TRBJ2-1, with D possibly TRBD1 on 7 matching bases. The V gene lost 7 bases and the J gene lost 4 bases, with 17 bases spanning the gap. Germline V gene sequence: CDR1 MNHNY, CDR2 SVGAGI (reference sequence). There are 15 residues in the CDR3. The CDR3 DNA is TGTGCCAGCAACACTGGGGGGACAGTATACAATGAGCAGTTCTTC. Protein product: CASNTGGTVYNEQFF.

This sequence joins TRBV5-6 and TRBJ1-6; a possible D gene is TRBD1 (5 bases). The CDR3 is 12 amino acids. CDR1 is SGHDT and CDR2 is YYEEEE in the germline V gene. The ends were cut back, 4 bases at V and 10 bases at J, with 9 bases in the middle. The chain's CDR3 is CASSPGGSPLHF. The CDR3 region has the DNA TGTGCCAGCAGCCCGGGGGGATCACCCCTCCACTTT.

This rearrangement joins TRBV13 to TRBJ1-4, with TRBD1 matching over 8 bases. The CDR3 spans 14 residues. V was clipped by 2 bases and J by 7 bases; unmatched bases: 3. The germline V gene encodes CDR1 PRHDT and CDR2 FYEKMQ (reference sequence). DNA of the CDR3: TGTGCCAGCAGCTTACGGACAGGGATTGAAAAACTGTTTTTT. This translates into CASSLRTGIEKLFF.

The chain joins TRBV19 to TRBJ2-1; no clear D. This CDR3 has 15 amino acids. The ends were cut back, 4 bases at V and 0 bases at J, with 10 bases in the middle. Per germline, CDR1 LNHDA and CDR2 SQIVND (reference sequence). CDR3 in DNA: TGTGCCAGTAGTACCCAGGTGAGCTCCTACAATGAGCAGTTCTTC. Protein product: CASSTQVSSYNEQFF.

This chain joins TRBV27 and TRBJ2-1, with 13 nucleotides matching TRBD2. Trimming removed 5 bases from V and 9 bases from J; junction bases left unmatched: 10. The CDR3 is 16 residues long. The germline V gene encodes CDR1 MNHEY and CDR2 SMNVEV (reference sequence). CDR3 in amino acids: CASSLIGTSGIGEQFF. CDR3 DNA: TGTGCCAGCAGTCTCATCGGGACTAGCGGGATAGGTGAGCAGTTCTTC.

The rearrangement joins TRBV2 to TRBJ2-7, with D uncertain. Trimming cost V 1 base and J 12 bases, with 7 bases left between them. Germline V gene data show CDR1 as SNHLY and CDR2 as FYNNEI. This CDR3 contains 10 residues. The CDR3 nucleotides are TGTGCCAGCAGTGAAGAACGGCGGTACTTC. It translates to CASSEERRYF.

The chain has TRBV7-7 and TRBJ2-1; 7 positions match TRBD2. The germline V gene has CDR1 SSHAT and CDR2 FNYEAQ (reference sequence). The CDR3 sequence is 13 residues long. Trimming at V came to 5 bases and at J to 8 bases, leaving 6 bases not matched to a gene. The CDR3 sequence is CASSLLAGDEQFF. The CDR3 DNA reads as TGTGCCAGCAGCCTCCTCGCGGGAGATGAGCAGTTCTTC.

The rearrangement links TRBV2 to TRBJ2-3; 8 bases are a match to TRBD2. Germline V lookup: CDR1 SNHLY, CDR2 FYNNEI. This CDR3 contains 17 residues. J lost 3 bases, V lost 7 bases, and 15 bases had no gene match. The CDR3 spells CASTSLRSGRRTDTQYF. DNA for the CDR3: TGTGCCAGCACATCGCTCCGGAGCGGGAGAAGAACAGATACGCAGTATTTT.

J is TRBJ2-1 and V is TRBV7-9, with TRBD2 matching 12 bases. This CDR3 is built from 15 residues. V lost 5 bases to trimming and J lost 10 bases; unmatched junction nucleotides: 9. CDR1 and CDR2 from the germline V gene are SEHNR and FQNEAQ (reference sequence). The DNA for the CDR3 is TGTGCCAGCAGCCGGACTAGCGGGACGAGTAGCGAGCAGTTCTTC. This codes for CASSRTSGTSSEQFF. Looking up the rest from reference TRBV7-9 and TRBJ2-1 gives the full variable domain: DTGVSQNPRHKITKRGQNVTFRCDPISEHNRLYWYRQTLGQGPEFLTYFQNEAQLEKSRLLSDRFSAERPKGSFSTLEIQRTEQGDSAMYLCASSRTSGTSSEQFFGPGTRLTVL.

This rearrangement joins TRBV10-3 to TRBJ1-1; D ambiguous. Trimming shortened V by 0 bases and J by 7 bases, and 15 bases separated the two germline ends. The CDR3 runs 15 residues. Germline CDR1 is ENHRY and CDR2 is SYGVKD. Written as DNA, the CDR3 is TGTGCCATCAGTGAGTCGACTCTTGGGAATAATGAAGCTTTCTTT. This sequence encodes CAISESTLGNNEAFF.

Here the CDR3 DNA reads TGTGCCAGCGCCGGGGCCCCGGGACAGTCGCCTAGAGGAAACACCATATATTTT. Amino acids: CASAGAPGQSPRGNTIYF. The chain recombines TRBV18 with TRBJ1-3; TRBD1 aligns across 7 bases. Losses at the gene ends were 8 bases for V and 4 bases for J; bases not matched to a gene: 20. The CDR3 consists of 18 residues. Per the germline V gene, CDR1 is KGHSH and CDR2 is LQKENI. The complete variable domain, with remaining parts taken from reference TRBV18 and TRBJ1-3, reads NAGVMQNPRHLVRRRGQEARLRCSPMKGHSHVYWYRQLPEEGLKFMVYLQKENIIDESGMPKERFSAEFPKEGPSILRIQQVVRGDSAAYFCASAGAPGQSPRGNTIYFGEGSWLTVV.

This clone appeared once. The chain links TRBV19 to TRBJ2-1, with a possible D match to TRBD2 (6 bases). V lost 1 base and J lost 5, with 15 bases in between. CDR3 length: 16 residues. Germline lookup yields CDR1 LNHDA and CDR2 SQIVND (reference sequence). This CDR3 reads CASSIVMASVNNEQFF. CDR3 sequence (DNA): TGTGCCAGTAGTATAGTGATGGCTAGCGTGAACAATGAGCAGTTCTTC.

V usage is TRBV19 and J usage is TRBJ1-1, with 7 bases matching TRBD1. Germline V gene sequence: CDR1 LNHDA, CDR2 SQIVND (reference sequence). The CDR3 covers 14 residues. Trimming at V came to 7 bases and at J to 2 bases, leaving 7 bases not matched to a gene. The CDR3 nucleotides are TGTGCCAGTAAAGGGGGCCCTTTAAACACTGAAGCTTTCTTT. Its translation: CASKGGPLNTEAFF.

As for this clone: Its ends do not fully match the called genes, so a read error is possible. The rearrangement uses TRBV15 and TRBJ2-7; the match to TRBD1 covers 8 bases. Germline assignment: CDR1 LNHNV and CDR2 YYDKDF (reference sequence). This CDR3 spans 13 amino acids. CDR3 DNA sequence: TGTGCCACCAGCGGAGACAGGGGCTTCGAGCAGTACTTC. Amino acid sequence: CATSGDRGFEQYF.

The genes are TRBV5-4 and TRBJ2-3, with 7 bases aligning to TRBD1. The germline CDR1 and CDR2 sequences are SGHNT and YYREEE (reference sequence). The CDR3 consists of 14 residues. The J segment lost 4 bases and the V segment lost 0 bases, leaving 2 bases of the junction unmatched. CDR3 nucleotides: TGTGCCAGCAGCTTGGGAGGGGGCCCAGATACGCAGTATTTT. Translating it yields CASSLGGGPDTQYF.

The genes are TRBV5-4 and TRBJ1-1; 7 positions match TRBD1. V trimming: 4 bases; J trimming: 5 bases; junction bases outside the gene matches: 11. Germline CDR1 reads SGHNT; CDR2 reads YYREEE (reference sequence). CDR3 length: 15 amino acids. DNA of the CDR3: TGTGCCAGCAGCCAAGTCAGGGGGGTGGGAACTGAAGCTTTCTTT. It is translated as CASSQVRGVGTEAFF.

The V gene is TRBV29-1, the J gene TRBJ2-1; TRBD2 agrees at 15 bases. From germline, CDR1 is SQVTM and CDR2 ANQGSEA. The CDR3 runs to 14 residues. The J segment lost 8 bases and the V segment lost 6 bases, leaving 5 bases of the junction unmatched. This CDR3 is CSVLGLAGGYEQFF. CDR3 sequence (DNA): TGCAGCGTACTAGGACTAGCGGGAGGGTATGAGCAGTTCTTC.